The 13 T cell receptor beta chains below all came from one sample that was sequenced in a study of blood T cells in healthy people across ages. Combining a sample-barcoded 5' primer with a J-beta primer mix, a second PCR ran for about 7 to 12 cycles. Using its own MiXCR run on the 5' RACE reads, TCRdb lists one record per CDR3 protein. The sample has around 1.1 million distinct CDR3 sequences; 35% to 40% are singletons. The sequencing sample was made of blood. These receptors were taken from a man between 18 and 29 years old in good health.

The chain couples TRBV5-1 to TRBJ2-2; TRBD1 agrees at 7 bases. V lost 4 bases and J lost 1; bases outside the gene matches: 4. The CDR3 contains 15 residues. Germline lookup yields CDR1 SGHRS and CDR2 YFSETQ. CDR3 region: CASSIDRENTGELFF. The CDR3 nucleotides are TGCGCCAGCAGCATAGACAGGGAGAACACCGGGGAGCTGTTTTTT.

The chain carries TRBV7-2 and TRBJ2-7; 7 bases line up with TRBD1. Per the germline V gene, CDR1 is SGHTA and CDR2 is FQGNSA. CDR3 length: 15 amino acids. The junction had 6 bases not matched to a gene; V was cut back by 4 bases and J by 0 bases. CDR3 DNA sequence: TGTGCCAGCAGCTGGGGACAGTCGAGCTCCTACGAGCAGTACTTC. It specifies CASSWGQSSSYEQYF. Full variable domain (rest looked up from reference TRBV7-2 and TRBJ2-7): GAGVSQSPSNKVTEKGKDVELRCDPISGHTALYWYRQSLGQGLEFLIYFQGNSAPDKSGLPSDRFSAERTGGSVSTLTIQRTQQEDSAVYLCASSWGQSSSYEQYFGPGTRLTVT.

V gene TRBV12-3 or TRBV12-4 combines with J gene TRBJ1-6; D remains ambiguous. V was trimmed by 7 bases and J by 10 bases, leaving 17 bases between them. This CDR3 is built from 14 residues. The CDR3 sequence: CASTPSGAFSPLHF. In DNA form, the CDR3 reads TGTGCCAGCACCCCTAGCGGAGCCTTCTCACCCCTCCACTTT.

The rearrangement uses TRBV7-9 and TRBJ1-2, with D possibly matching TRBD1 (5 bases). V dropped 0 bases and J dropped 5 bases, with 13 bases sitting between them. Germline CDR1 SEHNR, CDR2 FQNEAQ (reference sequence). The CDR3 consists of 15 residues. Written as DNA, the CDR3 is TGTGCCAGCAGCTTAGCGTTTCAGGGTCGGTATGGCTACACCTTC. As protein: CASSLAFQGRYGYTF. Using reference TRBV7-9 and TRBJ1-2 for the parts outside the CDR3, the full variable domain is DTGVSQNPRHKITKRGQNVTFRCDPISEHNRLYWYRQTLGQGPEFLTYFQNEAQLEKSRLLSDRFSAERPKGSFSTLEIQRTEQGDSAMYLCASSLAFQGRYGYTFGSGTRLTVV.

The CDR3 DNA reads TGTGCCAGCGGAACCGGGACATTAAATTCACCCCTCCACTTT. Translated, it gives CASGTGTLNSPLHF. The chain employs TRBV2 and TRBJ1-6; D perhaps matches TRBD1 (6 bases). V gave up 8 bases and J gave up 7 bases, with 15 bases separating them. CDR3 length: 14 amino acids. Germline assignment: CDR1 SNHLY and CDR2 FYNNEI.

This clonotype occurred a few times. V is TRBV20-1 and J is TRBJ2-7, with D uncertain. Germline V gene lookup returns CDR1 DFQATT and CDR2 SNEGSKA (reference sequence). Trimming cost V 3 bases and J 7 bases, with 10 bases left between them. The CDR3 spans 11 residues. CDR3 residues: CSASPVGEQYF. As DNA, the CDR3 is TGCAGTGCTAGCCCGGTAGGGGAGCAGTACTTC.

Regarding this clonotype: With a much larger clone just one base away, this may be a read error. The rearrangement joins TRBV5-1 to TRBJ1-2, with a possible D match to TRBD1 (6 bases). Per the germline V gene, CDR1 is SGHRS and CDR2 is YFSETQ. CDR3 size: 14 residues. V was cut by 3 bases and J by 8 bases, with 17 bases left in between. The CDR3 region is CASSSTQQGYGYTF. The CDR3 bases are TGCGCCAGCAGCTCGACCCAACAGGGATACGGCTACACCTTC.

This clonotype was detected only a few times. V and J are TRBV29-1 and TRBJ1-2; D perhaps matches TRBD1 (5 bases). The V end lost 6 bases, the J end lost 6 bases, and 20 bases lay between the germline ends. This CDR3 spans 14 amino acids. From germline, CDR1 is SQVTM and CDR2 ANQGSEA. The CDR3 bases are TGCAGCGTCGGAGGAGGGGAAAGGGTACATGGCTACACCTTC. This encodes CSVGGGERVHGYTF. Complete variable domain (other parts from reference TRBV29-1 and TRBJ1-2): SAVISQKPSRDICQRGTSLTIQCQVDSQVTMMFWYRQQPGQSLTLIATANQGSEATYESGFVIDKFPISRPNLTFSTLTVSNMSPEDSSIYLCSVGGGERVHGYTFGSGTRLTVV.

This rearrangement joins TRBV27 to TRBJ1-6; TRBD1 matches 9 bases. Unmatched junction bases numbered 21, after V lost 6 bases and J lost 6 bases. The germline gives CDR1 MNHEY, CDR2 SMNVEV (reference sequence). The CDR3 has 20 amino acids. The CDR3 sequence: CASSPEGQGLRAVVNSPLHF. Here the CDR3 DNA reads TGTGCCAGCAGCCCGGAAGGACAGGGGTTGAGGGCGGTAGTTAATTCACCCCTCCACTTT.

This clonotype has more than one count but fewer than ten. The chain couples TRBV6-2 or TRBV6-3 to TRBJ1-1; 11 nucleotides match TRBD1. With 0 bases clipped from V and 4 bases from J, the junction kept 7 bases outside the gene matches. Germline CDR1 is MNHEY and CDR2 is SVGEGT. The CDR3 consists of 17 residues. CDR3 DNA sequence: TGTGCCAGCAGTTACTCCGGGACAGGGGGATTCAGCACTGAAGCTTTCTTT. This encodes CASSYSGTGGFSTEAFF.

This clonotype was seen a few times. The J gene is TRBJ2-3, the V gene TRBV5-1, with 10 positions matching TRBD2. In germline, CDR1 is SGHRS, CDR2 YFSETQ. With V trimmed by 1 base and J by 2 bases, 4 bases remained unmatched. The CDR3 length is 16 residues. CDR3 coding DNA: TGCGCCAGCAGCTTGTTGGGACTAGCGTCCACAGATACGCAGTATTTT. Translated, it gives CASSLLGLASTDTQYF. Full variable domain (rest looked up from reference TRBV5-1 and TRBJ2-3): KAGVTQTPRYLIKTRGQQVTLSCSPISGHRSVSWYQQTPGQGLQFLFEYFSETQRNKGNFPGRFSGRQFSNSRSEMNVSTLELGDSALYLCASSLLGLASTDTQYFGPGTRLTVL.

This clonotype was detected ten times or more. This chain uses TRBV7-2 with TRBJ1-2, with TRBD1 matching over 7 bases. In germline, CDR1 is SGHTA, CDR2 FQGNSA. CDR3 size: 15 residues. V shed 3 bases, J shed 0 bases, and the junction held 4 bases outside the gene matches. The CDR3 region has the DNA TGTGCCAGCAGCTTCCAGGGGGGCTCTAACTATGGCTACACCTTC. It yields the protein CASSFQGGSNYGYTF.

This clonotype was counted a single time. The genes are TRBV12-3 or TRBV12-4 and TRBJ2-7; D might be TRBD1 (7 bases). The CDR3 runs to 18 residues. Between the trimmed V and J ends, which lost 3 bases and 7 bases, there was a span of 28 bases. The CDR3 spells CASSFRWRRDSSYNEQYF. The CDR3 DNA reads TGTGCCAGCAGTTTCCGTTGGAGGCGGGACAGCTCCTACAATGAGCAGTACTTC.